This T cell receptor (beta chain) was recovered during a study of T cells in localized non-small cell lung cancer. The data were produced by immunoSEQ multiplex PCR, yet TCRdb's version contains in-frame clones alone and is incomplete. In the table there are tens of thousands of clones, about 91% of which are singletons. Worth noting for this clone: Its antigen is unidentified.

Whole-study results and caveats: Adjacent lung exhibited a median of 57 among the 100 most abundant tumor clones. Only one tumor region went through sequencing, so heterogeneity may still be there. Longer survival (overall) was linked to higher T cell density in blood. The highest T cell clonality was in uninvolved adjacent lung, above tumor.

The input for sequencing was peripheral blood mononuclear cells, taken before any cancer treatment. This TCR was sampled from a female donor of 60 years or more with stage II lung adenocarcinoma.

CDR3 region: CASSLGGGRNYGYTF. CDR3 in DNA: TGTGCCAGCAGTCTCGGGGGGGGCCGTAACTATGGCTACACCTTC. This rearrangement joins TRBV28 to TRBJ1-2, with D maybe TRBD1 (6 bases). With 5 bases removed from V and 1 base from J, the gap between germline ends came to 14 bases. The germline V gene encodes CDR1 MDHEN and CDR2 SYDVKM. The CDR3 covers 15 residues.